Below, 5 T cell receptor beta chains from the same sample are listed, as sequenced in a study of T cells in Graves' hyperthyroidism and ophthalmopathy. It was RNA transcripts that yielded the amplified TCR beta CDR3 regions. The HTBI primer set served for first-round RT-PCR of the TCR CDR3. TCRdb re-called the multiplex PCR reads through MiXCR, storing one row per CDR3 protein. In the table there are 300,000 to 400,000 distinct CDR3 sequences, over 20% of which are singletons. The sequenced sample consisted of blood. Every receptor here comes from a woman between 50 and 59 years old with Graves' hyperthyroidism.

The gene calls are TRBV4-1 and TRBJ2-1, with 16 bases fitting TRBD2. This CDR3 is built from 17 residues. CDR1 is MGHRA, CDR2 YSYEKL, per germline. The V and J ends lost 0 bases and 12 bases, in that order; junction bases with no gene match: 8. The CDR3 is CASSQEGTSGGEFAQFF. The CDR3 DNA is TGCGCCAGCAGCCAAGAAGGGACTAGCGGGGGGGAGTTCGCGCAGTTCTTC.

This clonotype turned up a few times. The DNA for the CDR3 is TGTGCCAGCAGTGCCGAAGGCGTCCTCTATGGCTACACCTTC. Protein product: CASSAEGVLYGYTF. This chain uses TRBV27 with TRBJ1-2; D remains unclear. Trimming took 5 bases from V and 4 from J, leaving 14 bases between them. CDR3 length equals 14 residues. CDR1 is MNHEY and CDR2 is SMNVEV in the germline V gene (reference sequence).

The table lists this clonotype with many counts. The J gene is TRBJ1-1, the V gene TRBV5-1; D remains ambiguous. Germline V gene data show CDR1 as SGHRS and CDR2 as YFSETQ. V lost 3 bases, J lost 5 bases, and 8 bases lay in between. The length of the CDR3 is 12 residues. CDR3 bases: TGCGCCAGCAGCTCATTGGGGACTGAAGCTTTCTTT. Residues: CASSSLGTEAFF.

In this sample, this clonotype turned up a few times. The CDR3 sequence: CASSFPSGGLPYEQYF. In nucleotides, the CDR3 is TGTGCCAGCAGCTTCCCTAGCGGGGGCCTACCCTACGAGCAGTACTTC. The J gene is TRBJ2-7, the V gene TRBV7-2; 10 positions match TRBD2. V was clipped by 3 bases and J by 2 bases; unmatched bases: 7. Germline CDR1 is SGHTA and CDR2 is FQGNSA. This CDR3 contains 16 residues.

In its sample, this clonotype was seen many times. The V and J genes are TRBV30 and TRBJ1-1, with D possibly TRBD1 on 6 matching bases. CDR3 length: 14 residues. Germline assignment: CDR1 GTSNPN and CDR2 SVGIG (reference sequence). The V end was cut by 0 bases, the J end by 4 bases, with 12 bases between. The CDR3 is CAWSVRGGITEAFF. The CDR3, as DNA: TGTGCCTGGAGTGTAAGGGGGGGCATCACTGAAGCTTTCTTT.